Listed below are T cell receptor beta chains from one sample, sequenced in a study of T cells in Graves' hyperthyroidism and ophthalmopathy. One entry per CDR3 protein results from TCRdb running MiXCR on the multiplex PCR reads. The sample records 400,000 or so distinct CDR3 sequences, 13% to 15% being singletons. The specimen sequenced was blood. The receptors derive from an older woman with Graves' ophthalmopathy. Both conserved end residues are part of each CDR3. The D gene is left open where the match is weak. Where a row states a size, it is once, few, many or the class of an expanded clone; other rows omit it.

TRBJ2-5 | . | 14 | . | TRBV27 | CASSLKGLGETQYF | TGTGCCAGCAGTTTAAAGGGGCTGGGAGAGACCCAGTACTTC
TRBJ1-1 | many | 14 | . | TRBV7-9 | CASNPGQITAGAFF | TGTGCCAGCAACCCTGGACAGATTACGGCGGGGGCTTTCTTT
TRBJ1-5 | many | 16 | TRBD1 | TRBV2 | CARPGQGMGYGQPQHF | TGTGCCAGACCGGGACAGGGGATGGGGTATGGTCAGCCCCAGCATTTT
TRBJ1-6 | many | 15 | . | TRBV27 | CASSLSGGPNSPLHF | TGTGCCAGCAGTTTATCCGGGGGGCCGAATTCACCCCTCCACTTT
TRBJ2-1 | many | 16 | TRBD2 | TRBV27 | CASSFSGTTSYNEQFF | TGTGCCAGCAGTTTTTCGGGGACTACGTCCTACAATGAGCAGTTCTTC
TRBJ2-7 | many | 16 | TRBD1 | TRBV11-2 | CASSLLTGTDSYEQYF | TGTGCCAGCAGCTTACTTACCGGGACAGACTCCTACGAGCAGTACTTC
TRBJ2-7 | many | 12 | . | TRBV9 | CASSAGLYEQYF | TGTGCCAGCAGCGCGGGGCTCTACGAGCAGTACTTC
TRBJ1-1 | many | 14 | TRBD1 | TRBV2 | CASRAGQGGSEAFF | TGTGCCAGCAGGGCGGGACAGGGCGGCTCTGAAGCTTTCTTT
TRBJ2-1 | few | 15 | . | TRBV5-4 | CASSLIGQGQNEQFF | TGTGCCAGCAGCTTAATCGGGCAGGGTCAGAATGAGCAGTTCTTC
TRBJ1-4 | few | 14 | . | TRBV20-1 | CSARDYRGNEKLFF | TGCAGTGCTAGAGATTACAGAGGGAATGAAAAACTGTTTTTT
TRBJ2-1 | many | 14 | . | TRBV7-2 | CASSLRETGSEQFF | TGTGCCAGCAGCTTACGGGAGACAGGGTCTGAGCAGTTCTTC
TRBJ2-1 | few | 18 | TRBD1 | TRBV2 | CASSDRPRGWNLYNEQFF | TGTGCCAGCAGTGATCGACCCAGGGGGTGGAACCTCTACAATGAGCAGTTCTTC
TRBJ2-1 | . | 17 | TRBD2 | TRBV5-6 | CASSSTLGLAGGGEQFF | TGTGCCAGCAGCTCAACCCTCGGACTAGCGGGAGGGGGTGAGCAGTTCTTC
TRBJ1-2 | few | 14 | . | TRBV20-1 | CSARATRQSGGYTF | TGCAGTGCTAGAGCCACCAGGCAGTCGGGTGGCTACACCTTC
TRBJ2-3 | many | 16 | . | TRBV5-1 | CASSLAFQGTTDTQYF | TGCGCCAGCAGCTTGGCCTTCCAGGGGACCACAGATACGCAGTATTTT
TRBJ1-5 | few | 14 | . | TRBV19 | CASSIIGGDQPQHF | TGTGCCAGTAGTATCATCGGTGGGGATCAGCCCCAGCATTTT
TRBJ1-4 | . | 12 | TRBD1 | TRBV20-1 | CTSRGLEEKLFF | TGCACGTCAAGGGGGCTCGAGGAAAAACTGTTTTTT
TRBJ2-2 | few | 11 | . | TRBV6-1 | CASGHTGELFF | TGTGCCAGCGGACACACCGGGGAGCTGTTTTTT
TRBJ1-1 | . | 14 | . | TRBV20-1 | CSARDYRLNTEAFF | TGCAGTGCTAGAGACTACAGGCTGAACACTGAAGCTTTCTTT
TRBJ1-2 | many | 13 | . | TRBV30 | CAWSVPQSYGYTF | TGTGCCTGGAGTGTCCCCCAGAGCTATGGCTACACCTTC
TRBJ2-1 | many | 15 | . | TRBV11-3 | CASSLSGGSYNEQFF | TGCGCCAGCAGCTTGAGTGGGGGGTCCTACAATGAGCAGTTCTTC
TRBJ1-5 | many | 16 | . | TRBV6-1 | CATRRRQDGHNQPQHF | TGTGCCACCAGAAGGAGACAGGACGGCCATAATCAGCCCCAGCATTTT
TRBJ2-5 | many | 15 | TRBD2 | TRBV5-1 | CASTRPSGDQETQYF | TGCGCCAGCACTAGGCCTAGCGGGGACCAAGAGACCCAGTACTTC
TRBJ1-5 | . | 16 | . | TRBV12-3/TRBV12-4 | CASSPFRRGLNQPQLF | TGTGCCAGCAGCCCCTTTAGGAGGGGCCTCAATCAGCCCCAGCTTTTT
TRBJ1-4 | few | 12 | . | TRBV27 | CASSFHGEKLFF | TGTGCCAGCAGTTTCCATGGGGAAAAACTGTTTTTT
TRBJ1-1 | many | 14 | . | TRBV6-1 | CASSDTGTNTEAFF | TGTGCCAGCAGTGACACAGGGACGAACACTGAAGCTTTCTTT
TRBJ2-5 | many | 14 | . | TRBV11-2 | CASSAWGGRETQYF | TGTGCCAGCAGCGCCTGGGGGGGGCGTGAGACCCAGTACTTC
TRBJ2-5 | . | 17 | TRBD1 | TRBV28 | CASSSSGHRGLGKTQYF | TGTGCCAGCAGTTCTTCTGGCCACAGGGGTTTGGGAAAGACCCAGTACTTC
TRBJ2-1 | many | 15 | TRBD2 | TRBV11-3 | CASSRPGLDGNEQFF | TGTGCCAGCAGCCGACCGGGACTAGATGGGAATGAGCAGTTCTTC
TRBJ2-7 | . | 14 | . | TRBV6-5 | CASSYSEGNYEQYF | TGTGCCAGCAGTTACTCAGAGGGAAACTACGAGCAGTACTTC
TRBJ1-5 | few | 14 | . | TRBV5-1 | CASSTGTDNQPQHF | TGCGCCAGCTCCACCGGGACGGACAATCAGCCCCAGCATTTT
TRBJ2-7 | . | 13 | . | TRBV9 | CASSVVGIYEQYF | TGTGCCAGCAGCGTAGTGGGAATCTACGAGCAGTACTTC
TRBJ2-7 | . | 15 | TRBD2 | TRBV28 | CASSLRGGTSYEQYF | TGTGCCAGCAGTTTACGCGGGGGAACCTCCTACGAGCAGTACTTC
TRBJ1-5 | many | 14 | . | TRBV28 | CASSLMAANQPQHF | TGTGCCAGCAGTTTAATGGCAGCGAATCAGCCCCAGCATTTT
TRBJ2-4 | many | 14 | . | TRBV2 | CASGLGVAKNIQYF | TGTGCCAGCGGACTTGGGGTTGCCAAAAACATTCAGTACTTC
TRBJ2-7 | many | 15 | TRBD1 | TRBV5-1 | CASSLGDSFGHEQYF | TGCGCCAGCAGCTTGGGGGACAGTTTCGGCCACGAGCAGTACTTC
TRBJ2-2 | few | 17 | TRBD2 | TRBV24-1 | CATSDLPGTSGHGELFF | TGTGCCACCAGTGATTTGCCCGGGACTAGCGGCCACGGGGAGCTGTTTTTT
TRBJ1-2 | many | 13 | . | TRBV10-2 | CASSESQGHGYTF | TGCGCCAGCAGTGAGTCCCAGGGACATGGCTACACCTTC
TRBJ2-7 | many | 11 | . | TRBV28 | CASSIGYEQYF | TGTGCCAGCTCTATCGGCTACGAGCAGTACTTC
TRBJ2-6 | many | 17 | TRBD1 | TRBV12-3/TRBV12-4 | CASSPDRVKGGANVLTF | TGTGCCAGCAGCCCGGACAGGGTAAAGGGTGGGGCCAACGTCCTGACTTTC
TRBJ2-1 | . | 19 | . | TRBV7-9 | CASSLADRGGTSGANEQFF | TGTGCCAGCAGCTTAGCGGACAGGGGGGGAACTAGCGGGGCAAATGAGCAGTTCTTC
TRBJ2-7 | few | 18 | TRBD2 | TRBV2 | CASSGRLAGGPLGDEQYF | TGTGCCAGCAGTGGTAGACTAGCGGGAGGGCCCCTAGGAGACGAGCAGTACTTC
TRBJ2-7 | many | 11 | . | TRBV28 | CASRDSYEQYF | TGTGCCAGTAGAGACAGCTACGAGCAGTACTTC
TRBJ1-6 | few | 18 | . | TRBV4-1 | CASSQEAPVGSYNSPLHF | TGCGCCAGCAGCCAAGAAGCCCCGGTGGGCTCCTATAATTCACCCCTCCACTTT
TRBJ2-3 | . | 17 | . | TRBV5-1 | CASSLSPWGASTDTQYF | TGCGCCAGCAGCTTGTCCCCGTGGGGAGCTAGCACAGATACGCAGTATTTT
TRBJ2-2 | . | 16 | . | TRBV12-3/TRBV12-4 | CASSLWRMPRSGELFF | TGTGCCAGCAGTTTATGGCGGATGCCAAGGTCCGGGGAGCTGTTTTTT
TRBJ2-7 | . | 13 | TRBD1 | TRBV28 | CASSQTGRDEQYF | TGTGCCAGCAGCCAGACAGGGCGGGACGAGCAGTACTTC
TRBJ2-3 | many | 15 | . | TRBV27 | CASSLGMIGTDTQYF | TGTGCCAGCAGTTTAGGTATGATCGGCACAGATACGCAGTATTTT
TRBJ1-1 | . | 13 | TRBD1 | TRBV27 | CASSPRGPTEAFF | TGTGCCAGCAGCCCGAGGGGGCCCACTGAAGCTTTCTTT
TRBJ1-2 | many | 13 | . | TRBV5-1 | CASSLAALGGYTF | TGCGCCAGCAGCTTGGCGGCTTTAGGCGGCTACACCTTC
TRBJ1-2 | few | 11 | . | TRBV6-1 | CATSDGGGYTF | TGTGCCACCTCCGATGGGGGTGGCTACACCTTC
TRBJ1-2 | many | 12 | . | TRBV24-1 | CATSDQQGGYTF | TGTGCCACCAGTGACCAACAGGGAGGCTACACCTTC
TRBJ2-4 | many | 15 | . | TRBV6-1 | CASSDGRGAKNIQYF | TGTGCCAGCAGTGACGGCAGAGGAGCCAAAAACATTCAGTACTTC
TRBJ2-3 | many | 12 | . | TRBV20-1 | CSAEGRTDTQYF | TGCAGTGCCGAGGGAAGGACCGATACGCAGTATTTT